The present TCR beta chain was sequenced within a study of beta chain features in type 1 diabetes. Germline loops: CDR1 MNHNY, CDR2 SVGAGI (reference sequence). V dropped 5 bases and J dropped 4 bases, with 6 bases sitting between them. This CDR3 is 11 amino acids long. Expressed TCRB transcripts were sequenced, since all the RNA that had been isolated was reverse transcribed. TCRdb keeps only in-frame clones here, not all; method: immunoSEQ multiplex PCR. This table holds hundreds of thousands of clones, about an eighth found once. Study findings and constraints: Researchers report that Type 1 diabetes patients had moderately but significantly shorter TCRB CDR3s across all four CD4+ subsets.

As regards this clone: No antigen is known for it.

The receptor's source is a man younger than 35 with type 1 diabetes. The sequenced sample was naive CD4+ T cells from blood. V usage is TRBV6-6 and J usage is TRBJ2-7; D not resolved. The CDR3 coding sequence is TGTGCCAGCAGTCTGATATACGAGCAGTACTTC. Translating it yields CASSLIYEQYF.